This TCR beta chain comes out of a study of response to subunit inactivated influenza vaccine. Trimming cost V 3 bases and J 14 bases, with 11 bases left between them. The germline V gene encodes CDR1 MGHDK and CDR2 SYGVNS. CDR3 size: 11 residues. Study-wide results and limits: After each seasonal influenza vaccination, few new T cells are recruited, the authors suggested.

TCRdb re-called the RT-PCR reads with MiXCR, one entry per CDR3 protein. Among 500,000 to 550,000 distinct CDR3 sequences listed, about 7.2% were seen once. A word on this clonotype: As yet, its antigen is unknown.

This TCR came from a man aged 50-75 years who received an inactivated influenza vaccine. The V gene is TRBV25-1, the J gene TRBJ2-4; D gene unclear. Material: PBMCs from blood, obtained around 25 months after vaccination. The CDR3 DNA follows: TGTGCCAGCAGTGACAGGAGACGGGAGTACTTC. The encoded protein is CASSDRRREYF.